This T cell receptor beta chain comes out of a study of T cell responses to AZD1222 COVID-19 vaccine. Trimming pared 4 bases from V and 0 bases from J, leaving 13 bases between. The CDR3 runs to 16 residues. Germline-derived CDR1 and CDR2 are LNHDA and SQIVND (reference sequence). Sequencing was performed with immunoSEQ multiplex PCR; in TCRdb, only in-frame clones are kept and a portion is missing. The table has 84,000 or so clones, approximately 90% seen once. The chain links TRBV19 to TRBJ1-5, with a tentative D call TRBD1 (6 bases). The TCR comes from an adult in good health. Sequencing used peripheral blood, obtained on day 0 of MenACWY control vaccination. In DNA form, the CDR3 reads TGTGCCAGTAGTAGGGAGGCAGGGGATAGCAATCAGCCCCAGCATTTT. Residues: CASSREAGDSNQPQHF. Supplemented by reference TRBV19 and TRBJ1-5, the full variable domain reads DGGITQSPKYLFRKEGQNVTLSCEQNLNHDAMYWYRQDPGQGLRLIYYSQIVNDFQKGDIAEGYSVSREKKESFPLTVTSAQKNPTAFYLCASSREAGDSNQPQHFGDGTRLSIL.